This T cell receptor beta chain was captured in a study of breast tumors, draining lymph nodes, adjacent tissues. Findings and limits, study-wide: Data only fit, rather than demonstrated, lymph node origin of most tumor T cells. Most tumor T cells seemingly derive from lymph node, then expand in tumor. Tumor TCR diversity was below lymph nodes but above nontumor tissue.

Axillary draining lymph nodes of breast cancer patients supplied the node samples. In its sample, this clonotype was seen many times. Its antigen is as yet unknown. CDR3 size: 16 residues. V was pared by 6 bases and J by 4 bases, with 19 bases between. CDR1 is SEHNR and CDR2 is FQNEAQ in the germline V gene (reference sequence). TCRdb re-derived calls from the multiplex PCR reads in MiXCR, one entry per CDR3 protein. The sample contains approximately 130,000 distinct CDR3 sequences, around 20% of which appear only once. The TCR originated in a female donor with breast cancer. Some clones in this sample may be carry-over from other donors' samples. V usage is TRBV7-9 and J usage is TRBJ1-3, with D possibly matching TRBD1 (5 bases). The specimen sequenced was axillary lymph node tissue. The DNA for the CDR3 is TGTGCCAGCAGTCAGGGAGGGATTCGCTCAGGAAACACCATATATTTT. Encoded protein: CASSQGGIRSGNTIYF.